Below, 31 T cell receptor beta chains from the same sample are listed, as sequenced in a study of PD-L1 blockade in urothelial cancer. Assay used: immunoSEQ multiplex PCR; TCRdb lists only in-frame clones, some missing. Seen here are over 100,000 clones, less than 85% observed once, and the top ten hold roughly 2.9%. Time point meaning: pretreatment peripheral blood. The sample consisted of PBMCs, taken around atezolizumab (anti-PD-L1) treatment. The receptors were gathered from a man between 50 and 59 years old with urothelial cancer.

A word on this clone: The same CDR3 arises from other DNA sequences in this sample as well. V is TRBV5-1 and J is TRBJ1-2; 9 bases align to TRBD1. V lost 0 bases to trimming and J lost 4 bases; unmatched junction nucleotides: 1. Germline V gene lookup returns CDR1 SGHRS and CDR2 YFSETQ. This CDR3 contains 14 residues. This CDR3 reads CASSLGQGVYGYTF. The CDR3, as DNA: TGCGCCAGCAGCTTGGGACAGGGGGTCTATGGCTACACCTTC.

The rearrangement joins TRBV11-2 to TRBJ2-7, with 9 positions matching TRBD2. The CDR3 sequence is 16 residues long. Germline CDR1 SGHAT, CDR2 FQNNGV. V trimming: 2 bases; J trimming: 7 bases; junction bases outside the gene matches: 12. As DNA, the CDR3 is TGTGCCAGCAGCTTAAAGCTAGCGGGGCTCACTGGGGAGCAGTACTTC. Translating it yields CASSLKLAGLTGEQYF. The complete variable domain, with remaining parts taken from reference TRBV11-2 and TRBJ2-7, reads EAGVAQSPRYKIIEKRQSVAFWCNPISGHATLYWYQQILGQGPKLLIQFQNNGVVDDSQLPKDRFSAERLKGVDSTLKIQPAKLEDSAVYLCASSLKLAGLTGEQYFGPGTRLTVT.

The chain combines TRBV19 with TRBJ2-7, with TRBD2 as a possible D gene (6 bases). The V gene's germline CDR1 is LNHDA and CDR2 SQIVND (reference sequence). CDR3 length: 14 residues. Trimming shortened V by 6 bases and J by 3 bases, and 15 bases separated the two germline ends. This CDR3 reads CASSRAGQDYEQYF. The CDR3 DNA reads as TGTGCCAGTAGCCGAGCGGGCCAAGACTACGAGCAGTACTTC.

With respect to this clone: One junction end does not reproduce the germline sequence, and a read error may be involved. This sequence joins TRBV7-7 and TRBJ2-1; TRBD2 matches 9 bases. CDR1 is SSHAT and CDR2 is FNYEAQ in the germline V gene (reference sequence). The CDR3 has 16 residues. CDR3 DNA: TGTGCTAGCAGCTTAACCGCTTCTAGCGGGGTCAATGAGCAGTTCTTC. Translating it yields CASSLTASSGVNEQFF.

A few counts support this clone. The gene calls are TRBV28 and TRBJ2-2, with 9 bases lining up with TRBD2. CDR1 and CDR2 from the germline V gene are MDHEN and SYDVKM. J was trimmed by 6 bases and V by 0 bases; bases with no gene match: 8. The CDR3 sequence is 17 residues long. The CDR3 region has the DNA TGTGCCAGCAGTTTATGGGGACTAGCCAACGGGCCCGGGGAGCTGTTTTTT. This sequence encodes CASSLWGLANGPGELFF. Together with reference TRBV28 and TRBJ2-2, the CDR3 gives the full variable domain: DVKVTQSSRYLVKRTGEKVFLECVQDMDHENMFWYRQDPGLGLRLIYFSYDVKMKEKGDIPEGYSVSREKKERFSLILESASTNQTSMYLCASSLWGLANGPGELFFGEGSRLTVL.

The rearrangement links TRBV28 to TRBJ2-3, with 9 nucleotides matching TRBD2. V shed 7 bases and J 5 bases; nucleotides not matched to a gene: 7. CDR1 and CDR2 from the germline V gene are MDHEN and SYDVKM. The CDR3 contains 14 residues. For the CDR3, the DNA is TGTGCCAGCACCAGACTAGCGGAGGTAGATACGCAGTATTTT. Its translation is CASTRLAEVDTQYF.

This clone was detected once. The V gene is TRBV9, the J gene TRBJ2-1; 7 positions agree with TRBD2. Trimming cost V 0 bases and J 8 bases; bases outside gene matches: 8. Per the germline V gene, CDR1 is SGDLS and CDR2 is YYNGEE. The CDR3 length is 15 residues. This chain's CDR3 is CASSVVAARGDEQFF. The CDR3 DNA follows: TGTGCCAGCAGCGTAGTGGCGGCCCGGGGGGATGAGCAGTTCTTC.

CDR3 nucleotides: TGTGCCAGCAGCAGAAACCTTATAGTTGATGAAAAACTGTTTTTT. This translates into CASSRNLIVDEKLFF. V and J are TRBV5-6 and TRBJ1-4; unclear D gene. The V end lost 4 bases, the J end lost 6 bases, and 16 bases lay between the germline ends. Germline V CDR1 and CDR2: SGHDT, YYEEEE. This CDR3 region has 15 residues.

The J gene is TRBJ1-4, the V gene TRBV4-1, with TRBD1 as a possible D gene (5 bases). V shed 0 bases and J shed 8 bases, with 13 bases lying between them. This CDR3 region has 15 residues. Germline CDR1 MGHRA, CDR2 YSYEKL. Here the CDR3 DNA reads TGCGCCAGCAGCCAAGAGGGGCGGAGTGAGGAAAAACTGTTTTTT. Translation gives CASSQEGRSEEKLFF.

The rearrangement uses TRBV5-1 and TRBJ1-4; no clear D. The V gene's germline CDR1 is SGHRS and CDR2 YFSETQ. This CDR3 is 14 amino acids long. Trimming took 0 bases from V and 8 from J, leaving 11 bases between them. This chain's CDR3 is CASSLGQVYEKLFF. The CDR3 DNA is TGCGCCAGCAGCTTGGGGCAGGTTTACGAAAAACTGTTTTTT.

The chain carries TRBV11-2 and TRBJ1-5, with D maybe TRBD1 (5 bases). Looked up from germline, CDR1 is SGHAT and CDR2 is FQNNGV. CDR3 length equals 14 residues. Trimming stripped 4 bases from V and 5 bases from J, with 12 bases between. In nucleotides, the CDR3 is TGTGCCAGCAGCTGGGGGGGAGTCGATCAGCCCCAGCATTTT. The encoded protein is CASSWGGVDQPQHF.

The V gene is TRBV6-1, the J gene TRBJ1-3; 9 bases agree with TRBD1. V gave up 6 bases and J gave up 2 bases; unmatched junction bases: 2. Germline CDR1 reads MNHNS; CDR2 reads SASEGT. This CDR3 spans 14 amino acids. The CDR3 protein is CASRRQGAGNTIYF. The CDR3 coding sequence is TGTGCCAGCAGGCGACAGGGGGCTGGAAACACCATATATTTT.

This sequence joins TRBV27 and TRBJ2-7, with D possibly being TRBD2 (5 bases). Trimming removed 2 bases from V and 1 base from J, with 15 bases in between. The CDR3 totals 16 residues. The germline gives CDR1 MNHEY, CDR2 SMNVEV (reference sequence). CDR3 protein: CASSLGGGIPSYEQYF. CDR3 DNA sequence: TGTGCCAGCAGTTTAGGAGGAGGCATCCCTTCCTACGAGCAGTACTTC.

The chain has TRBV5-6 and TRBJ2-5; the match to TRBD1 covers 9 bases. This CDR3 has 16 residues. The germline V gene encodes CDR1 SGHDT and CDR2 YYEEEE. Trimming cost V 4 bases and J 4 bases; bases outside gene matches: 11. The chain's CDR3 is CASSGRGQGGIETQYF. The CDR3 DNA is TGTGCCAGCAGCGGGCGGGGACAGGGAGGTATAGAGACCCAGTACTTC.

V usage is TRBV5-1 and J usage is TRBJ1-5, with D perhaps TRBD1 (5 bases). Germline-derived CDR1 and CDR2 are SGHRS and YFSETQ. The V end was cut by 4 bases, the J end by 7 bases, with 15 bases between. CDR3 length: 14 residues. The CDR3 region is CASSPAAGNQPQHF. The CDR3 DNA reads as TGCGCCAGCAGCCCGGCGGCAGGGAACCAGCCCCAGCATTTT. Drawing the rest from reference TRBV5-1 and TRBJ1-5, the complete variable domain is KAGVTQTPRYLIKTRGQQVTLSCSPISGHRSVSWYQQTPGQGLQFLFEYFSETQRNKGNFPGRFSGRQFSNSRSEMNVSTLELGDSALYLCASSPAAGNQPQHFGDGTRLSIL.

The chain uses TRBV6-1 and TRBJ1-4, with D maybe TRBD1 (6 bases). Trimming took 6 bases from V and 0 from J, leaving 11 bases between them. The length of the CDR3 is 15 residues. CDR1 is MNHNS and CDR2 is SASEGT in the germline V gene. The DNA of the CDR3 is TGTGCCAGCAGGGGGGGGGCCGCAACTAATGAAAAACTGTTTTTT. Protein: CASRGGAATNEKLFF.

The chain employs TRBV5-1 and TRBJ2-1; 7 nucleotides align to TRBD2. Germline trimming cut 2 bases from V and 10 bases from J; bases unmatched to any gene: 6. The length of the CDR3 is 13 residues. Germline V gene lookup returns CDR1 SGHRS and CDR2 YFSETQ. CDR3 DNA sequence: TGCGCCAGCAGCTTACGGCTAGCGGAGGAGCAGTTCTTC. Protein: CASSLRLAEEQFF.

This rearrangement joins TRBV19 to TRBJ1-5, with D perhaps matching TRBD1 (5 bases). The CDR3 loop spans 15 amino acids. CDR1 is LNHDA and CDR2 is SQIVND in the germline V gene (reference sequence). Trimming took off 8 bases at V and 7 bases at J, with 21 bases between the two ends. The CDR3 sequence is CASAVQGGGRQPQHF. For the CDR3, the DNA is TGTGCCAGTGCGGTCCAGGGCGGGGGTAGGCAGCCCCAGCATTTT.

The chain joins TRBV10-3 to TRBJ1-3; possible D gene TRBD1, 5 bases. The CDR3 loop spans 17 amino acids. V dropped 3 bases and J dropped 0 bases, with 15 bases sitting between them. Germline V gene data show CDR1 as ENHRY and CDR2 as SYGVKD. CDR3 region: CAISDPDSVISGNTIYF. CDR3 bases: TGTGCCATCAGTGACCCCGACAGCGTCATCTCTGGAAACACCATATATTTT.

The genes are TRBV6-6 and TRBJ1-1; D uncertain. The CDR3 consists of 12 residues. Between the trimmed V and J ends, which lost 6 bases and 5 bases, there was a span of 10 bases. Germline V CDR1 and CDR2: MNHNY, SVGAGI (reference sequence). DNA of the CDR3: TGTGCCAGCAGCCGGGTGGTTACTGAAGCTTTCTTT. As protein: CASSRVVTEAFF.

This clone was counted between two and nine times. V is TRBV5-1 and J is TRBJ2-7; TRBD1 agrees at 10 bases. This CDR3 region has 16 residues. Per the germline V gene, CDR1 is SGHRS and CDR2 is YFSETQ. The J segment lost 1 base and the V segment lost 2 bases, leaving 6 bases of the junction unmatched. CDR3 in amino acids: CASSFYTGQGSYEQYF. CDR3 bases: TGCGCCAGCAGCTTCTATACGGGACAGGGGTCCTACGAGCAGTACTTC.

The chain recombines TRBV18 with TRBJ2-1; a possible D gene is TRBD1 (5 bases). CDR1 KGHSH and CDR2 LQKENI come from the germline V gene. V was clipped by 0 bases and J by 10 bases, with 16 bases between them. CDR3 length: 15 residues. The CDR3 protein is CASSPPSRGRGEQFF. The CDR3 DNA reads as TGTGCCAGCTCACCACCCAGTAGGGGTAGGGGAGAGCAGTTCTTC.

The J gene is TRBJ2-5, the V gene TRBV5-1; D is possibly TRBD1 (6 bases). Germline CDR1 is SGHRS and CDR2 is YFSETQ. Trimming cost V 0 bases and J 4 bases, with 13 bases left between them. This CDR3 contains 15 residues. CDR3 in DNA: TGCGCCAGCAGCTTGGGTGACGGACAGTTAGAGACCCAGTACTTC. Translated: CASSLGDGQLETQYF.

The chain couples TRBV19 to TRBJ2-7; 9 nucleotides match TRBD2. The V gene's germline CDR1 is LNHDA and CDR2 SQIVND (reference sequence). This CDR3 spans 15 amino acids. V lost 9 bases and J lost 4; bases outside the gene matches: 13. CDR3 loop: CASRTAGGGPYEQYF. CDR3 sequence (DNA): TGTGCCAGCCGGACGGCGGGAGGGGGGCCTTACGAGCAGTACTTC. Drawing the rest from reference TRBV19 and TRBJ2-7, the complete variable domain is DGGITQSPKYLFRKEGQNVTLSCEQNLNHDAMYWYRQDPGQGLRLIYYSQIVNDFQKGDIAEGYSVSREKKESFPLTVTSAQKNPTAFYLCASRTAGGGPYEQYFGPGTRLTVT.

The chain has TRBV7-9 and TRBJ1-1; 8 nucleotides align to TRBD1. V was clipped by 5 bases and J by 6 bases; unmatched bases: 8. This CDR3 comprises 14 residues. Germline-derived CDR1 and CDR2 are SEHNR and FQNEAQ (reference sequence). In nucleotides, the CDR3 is TGTGCCAGCAGCCCCGGACAGGGTAGCGCTGAAGCTTTCTTT. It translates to CASSPGQGSAEAFF.

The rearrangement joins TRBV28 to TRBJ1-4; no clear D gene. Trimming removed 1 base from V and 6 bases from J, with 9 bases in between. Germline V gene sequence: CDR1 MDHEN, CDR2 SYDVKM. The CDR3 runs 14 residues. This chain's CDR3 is CASSLLPEDEKLFF. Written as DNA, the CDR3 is TGTGCCAGCAGTTTATTACCCGAGGATGAAAAACTGTTTTTT. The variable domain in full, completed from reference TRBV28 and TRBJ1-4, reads DVKVTQSSRYLVKRTGEKVFLECVQDMDHENMFWYRQDPGLGLRLIYFSYDVKMKEKGDIPEGYSVSREKKERFSLILESASTNQTSMYLCASSLLPEDEKLFFGSGTQLSVL.

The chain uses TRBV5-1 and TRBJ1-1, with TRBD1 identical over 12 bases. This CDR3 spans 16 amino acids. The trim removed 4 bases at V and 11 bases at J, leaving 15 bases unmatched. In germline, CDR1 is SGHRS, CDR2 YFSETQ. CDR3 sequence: CASSAGTGGAGMYAFF. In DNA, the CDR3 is TGCGCCAGCAGCGCTGGGACAGGGGGCGCGGGGATGTATGCTTTCTTT. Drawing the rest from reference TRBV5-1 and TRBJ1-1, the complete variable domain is KAGVTQTPRYLIKTRGQQVTLSCSPISGHRSVSWYQQTPGQGLQFLFEYFSETQRNKGNFPGRFSGRQFSNSRSEMNVSTLELGDSALYLCASSAGTGGAGMYAFFGQGTRLTVV.

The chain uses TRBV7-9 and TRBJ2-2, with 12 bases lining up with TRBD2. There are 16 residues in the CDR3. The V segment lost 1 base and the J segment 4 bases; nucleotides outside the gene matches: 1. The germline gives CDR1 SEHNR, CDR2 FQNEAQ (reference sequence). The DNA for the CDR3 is TGTGCCAGCAGCTTAGGACTAGCGGGAGTCACCGGGGAGCTGTTTTTT. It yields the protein CASSLGLAGVTGELFF.

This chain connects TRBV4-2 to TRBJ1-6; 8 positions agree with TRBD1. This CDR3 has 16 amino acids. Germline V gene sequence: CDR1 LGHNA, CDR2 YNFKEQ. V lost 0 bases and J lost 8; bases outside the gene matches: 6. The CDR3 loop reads CASSQDQGAGDSPLHF. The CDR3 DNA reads TGTGCCAGCAGCCAAGATCAGGGGGCAGGGGATTCACCCCTCCACTTT.

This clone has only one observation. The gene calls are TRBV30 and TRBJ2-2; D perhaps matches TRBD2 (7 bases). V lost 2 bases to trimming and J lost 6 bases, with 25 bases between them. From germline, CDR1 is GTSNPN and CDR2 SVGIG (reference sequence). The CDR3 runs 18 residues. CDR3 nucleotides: TGTGCCTGGAGTAGGGAGGGAGGAAGGGGGGCCTCGGCCGGGGAGCTGTTTTTT. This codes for CAWSREGGRGASAGELFF.

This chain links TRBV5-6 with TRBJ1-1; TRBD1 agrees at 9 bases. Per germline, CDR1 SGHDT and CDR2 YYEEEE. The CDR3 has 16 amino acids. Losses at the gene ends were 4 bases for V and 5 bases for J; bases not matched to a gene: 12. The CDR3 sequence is CASSPDGGTGRTEAFF. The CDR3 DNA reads TGTGCCAGCAGCCCAGATGGAGGGACAGGGAGGACTGAAGCTTTCTTT.